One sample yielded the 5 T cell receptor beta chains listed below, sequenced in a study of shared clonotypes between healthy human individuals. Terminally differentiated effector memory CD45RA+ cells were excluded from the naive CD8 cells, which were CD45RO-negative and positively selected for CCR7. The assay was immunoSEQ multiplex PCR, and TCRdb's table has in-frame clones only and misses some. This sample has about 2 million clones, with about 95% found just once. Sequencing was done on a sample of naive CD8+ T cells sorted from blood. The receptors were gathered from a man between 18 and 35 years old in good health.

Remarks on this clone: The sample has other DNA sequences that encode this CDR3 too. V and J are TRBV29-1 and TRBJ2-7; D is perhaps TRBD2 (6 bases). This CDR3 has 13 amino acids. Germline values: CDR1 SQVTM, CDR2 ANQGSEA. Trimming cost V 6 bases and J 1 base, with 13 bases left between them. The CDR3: CSVGGGLSYEQYF. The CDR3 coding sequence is TGCAGCGTCGGTGGAGGGCTTTCCTACGAGCAGTACTTC.

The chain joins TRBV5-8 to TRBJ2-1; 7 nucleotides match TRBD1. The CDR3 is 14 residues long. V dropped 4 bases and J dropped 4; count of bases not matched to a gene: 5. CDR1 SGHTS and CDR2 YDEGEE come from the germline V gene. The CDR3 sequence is CASSGIQGYNEQFF. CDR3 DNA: TGTGCCAGCAGCGGGATACAGGGGTACAATGAGCAGTTCTTC.

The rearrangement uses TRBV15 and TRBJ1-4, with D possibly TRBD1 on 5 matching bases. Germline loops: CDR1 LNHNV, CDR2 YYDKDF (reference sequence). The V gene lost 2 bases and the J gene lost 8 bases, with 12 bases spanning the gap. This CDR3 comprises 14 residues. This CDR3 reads CATSRKGLGEKLFF. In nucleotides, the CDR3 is TGTGCCACCAGCAGAAAGGGACTGGGGGAAAAACTGTTTTTT.

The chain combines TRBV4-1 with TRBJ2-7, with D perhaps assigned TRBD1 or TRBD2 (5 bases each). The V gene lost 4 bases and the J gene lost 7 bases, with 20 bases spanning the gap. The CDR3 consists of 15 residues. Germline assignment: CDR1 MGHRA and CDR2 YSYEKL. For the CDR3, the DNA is TGCGCCAGCAGCCTACCGGGACCCCCCCTAGGAGAGCAGTACTTC. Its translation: CASSLPGPPLGEQYF.

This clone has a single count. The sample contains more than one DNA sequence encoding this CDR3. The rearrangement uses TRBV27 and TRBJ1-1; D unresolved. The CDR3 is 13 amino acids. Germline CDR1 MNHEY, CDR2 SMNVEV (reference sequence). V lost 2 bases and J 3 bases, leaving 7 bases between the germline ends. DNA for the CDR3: TGTGCCAGCAGTTTAGGGTCGGACACTGAAGCTTTCTTT. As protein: CASSLGSDTEAFF.